One TCR beta chain is described in this entry. The method was immunoSEQ multiplex PCR; TCRdb's version includes in-frame clones alone and lacks a portion of them. Here the sample spans some 65,000 clones, roughly 92% being singletons. The sample originates from a study of blood T cell repertoires in COVID-19. Study information: Whether acute or convalescent, the COVID-19 samples came from the United States, Italy and Spain. PBMCs, B-cell-depleted T cells, or T cells were the source of the cDNA or gDNA that made up the material.

The germline V and J ends were trimmed by 2 bases and 5 bases, with 13 bases remaining between them. Per germline, CDR1 SGDLS and CDR2 YYNGEE. The CDR3 is 14 amino acids. The gene calls are TRBV9 and TRBJ2-5; tentatively, D is TRBD1 (5 bases). The sequence derives from a man in his 70s with active COVID-19. Sequenced material: peripheral blood. In DNA, the CDR3 is TGTGCCAGCAGCGTTTCTCAGGGTTGGGAGACCCAGTACTTC. It yields the protein CASSVSQGWETQYF.